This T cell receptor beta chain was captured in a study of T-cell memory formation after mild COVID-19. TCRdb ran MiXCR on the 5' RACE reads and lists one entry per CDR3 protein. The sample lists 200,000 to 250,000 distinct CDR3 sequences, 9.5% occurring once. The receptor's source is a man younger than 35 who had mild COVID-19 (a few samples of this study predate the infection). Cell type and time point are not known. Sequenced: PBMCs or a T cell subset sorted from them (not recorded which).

The CDR3 is CASTLNGAEAFF. The DNA of the CDR3 is TGTGCCAGCACCCTCAACGGGGCTGAAGCTTTCTTT. V gene TRBV12-3 or TRBV12-4 combines with J gene TRBJ1-1; D call uncertain. The CDR3 totals 12 residues. The V gene lost 7 bases and the J gene lost 6 bases, with 12 bases spanning the gap.